The following is a T cell receptor beta chain sequence with its context. Antigen: not known. Each TRB amplification used roughly 230-550 ng of genomic DNA from blood. This entry belongs to a study of T and B cells in COVID-19 patients. For the study at large: Peripheral blood came from COVID-19 patients with active infection or after recovery. The recovered cohort's median age was about 31 years, versus less than 75 years in active infection. Findings of the study overall: The recovered cohort had 2,000 or so exclusive TCR clusters, including roughly 28 low generation probability clusters. Active COVID-19 showed highly clonal TRB repertoires; recovery showed diversity and richness above healthy donors.

TRB rearrangements were amplified by multiplex PCR with BIOMED2 TRB-A/B primers. TCRdb ran MiXCR on the multiplex PCR reads and lists one entry per CDR3 protein. The repertoire has roughly 15,000 distinct CDR3 sequences, 25% to 30% of them found once; the top ten carry approximately 4.6%. The sequence derives from a human donor who had recovered from COVID-19. The specimen sequenced was blood.

This chain's CDR3 is CASSLGWGAGNEQFF. For the CDR3, the DNA is TGCGCCAGCAGCTTGGGCTGGGGGGCAGGGAATGAGCAGTTCTTC. The J gene is TRBJ2-1, the V gene TRBV5-1; the D call may be TRBD1 or TRBD2 (6 bases each). This CDR3 contains 15 residues. CDR1 SGHRS and CDR2 YFSETQ come from the germline V gene. Trimming took off 0 bases at V and 7 bases at J, with 14 bases between the two ends. Combining the CDR3 with reference TRBV5-1 and TRBJ2-1 gives the whole variable domain KAGVTQTPRYLIKTRGQQVTLSCSPISGHRSVSWYQQTPGQGLQFLFEYFSETQRNKGNFPGRFSGRQFSNSRSEMNVSTLELGDSALYLCASSLGWGAGNEQFFGPGTRLTVL.